The 22 T cell receptor beta chains presented below share a single source sample, sequenced in a study of cytomegalovirus exposure and HLA in healthy donors. The PCR used 60 Vbeta and 13 Jbeta primers. The method was immunoSEQ multiplex PCR; TCRdb's version includes in-frame clones alone and lacks a portion of them. The data contain approximately 82,000 clones, around 78% of them singletons. The sample consisted of PBMCs. The receptors here all came from a man aged 35 to 55 in good health and CMV-seronegative.

The chain couples TRBV27 to TRBJ2-1; 14 bases are a match to TRBD2. Per germline, CDR1 MNHEY and CDR2 SMNVEV (reference sequence). V lost 3 bases, J lost 8 bases, and 9 bases stayed unmatched. The CDR3 consists of 17 residues. CDR3: CASSLPTSGRAGDEQFF. In DNA, the CDR3 is TGTGCCAGCAGTTTGCCGACTAGCGGGAGGGCCGGAGATGAGCAGTTCTTC.

The chain has TRBV2 and TRBJ1-2; 7 bases fit TRBD1. Germline CDR1 SNHLY, CDR2 FYNNEI. J lost 2 bases, V lost 8 bases, and 8 bases had no gene match. The CDR3 has 14 amino acids. The CDR3 sequence is CASEFQGVNYGYTF. In DNA form, the CDR3 reads TGTGCCAGCGAATTTCAGGGGGTCAACTATGGCTACACCTTC.

J is TRBJ2-2 and V is TRBV18; D call uncertain. V was pared by 4 bases and J by 6 bases, with 9 bases between. CDR1 and CDR2 from the germline V gene are KGHSH and LQKENI. This CDR3 has 13 residues. CDR3 nucleotide sequence: TGTGCCAGCTCACAGGCAGGCCCCGGGGAGCTGTTTTTT. Translation: CASSQAGPGELFF.

The chain employs TRBV29-1 and TRBJ2-3, with TRBD2 matching 11 bases. Per germline, CDR1 SQVTM and CDR2 ANQGSEA. Trimming cost V 6 bases and J 5 bases; bases outside gene matches: 13. The CDR3 runs 16 residues. The CDR3 loop is CSVRGTSGKGGDTQYF. The CDR3 region has the DNA TGCAGCGTCAGGGGGACTAGCGGCAAAGGGGGAGATACGCAGTATTTT.

This rearrangement joins TRBV5-1 to TRBJ2-4; TRBD1 matches at 7 bases. This CDR3 comprises 15 residues. Germline V gene sequence: CDR1 SGHRS, CDR2 YFSETQ. With 4 bases clipped from V and 4 bases from J, the junction kept 8 bases outside the gene matches. The CDR3 here is CASSRTGTAKNIQYF. In DNA, the CDR3 is TGCGCCAGCAGCAGGACCGGGACAGCAAAAAACATTCAGTACTTC.

The rearrangement links TRBV14 to TRBJ1-2, with 7 bases identical to TRBD1. Germline CDR1 and CDR2: SGHDN and FVKESK. J lost 4 bases, V lost 4 bases, and 15 bases had no gene match. The CDR3 is 17 residues long. CDR3 residues: CASSRRDSAFLGYGYTF. The CDR3, as DNA: TGTGCCAGCAGCCGCCGGGACAGCGCGTTCTTAGGCTATGGCTACACCTTC.

J is TRBJ1-2 and V is TRBV28, with D possibly matching TRBD1 (6 bases). Germline loops: CDR1 MDHEN, CDR2 SYDVKM. With 2 bases removed from V and 8 bases from J, the gap between germline ends came to 12 bases. The CDR3 is made up of 13 amino acids. The CDR3 region has the DNA TGTGCCAGCAGTTTAGCCGGACAGAAGGGCTACACCTTC. This sequence encodes CASSLAGQKGYTF.

The rearrangement links TRBV9 to TRBJ1-4; D not certain. The CDR3 has 18 residues. V was clipped by 0 bases and J by 0 bases, with 15 bases between them. Germline V lookup: CDR1 SGDLS, CDR2 YYNGEE. DNA for the CDR3: TGTGCCAGCAGCGTAGTTCGCCAGAAAACCGCAACTAATGAAAAACTGTTTTTT. Its protein product is CASSVVRQKTATNEKLFF.

The rearrangement joins TRBV19 to TRBJ1-1; 8 bases line up with TRBD1. CDR3 size: 14 residues. The V gene's germline CDR1 is LNHDA and CDR2 SQIVND (reference sequence). With 4 bases clipped from V and 7 bases from J, the junction kept 8 bases outside the gene matches. The DNA for the CDR3 is TGTGCCAGTAGTAAGTCCATGACAGGGGTTGAAGCTTTCTTT. Protein: CASSKSMTGVEAFF.

This clone was counted once. The V and J genes are TRBV27 and TRBJ2-7; D remains unclear. Germline-derived CDR1 and CDR2 are MNHEY and SMNVEV (reference sequence). There are 17 residues in the CDR3. Trimming took 3 bases from V and 0 from J, leaving 18 bases between them. CDR3 coding DNA: TGTGCCAGCAGTTTTTGGTCTACAGCCCGAAGCTCCTACGAGCAGTACTTC. This sequence encodes CASSFWSTARSSYEQYF.

The chain carries TRBV6-1 and TRBJ2-5; D is possibly TRBD2 (5 bases). The germline V and J ends were trimmed by 3 bases and 13 bases, with 12 bases remaining between them. This CDR3 region has 11 residues. Germline-derived CDR1 and CDR2 are MNHNS and SASEGT. The CDR3 is CASSDGLGMYF. Written as DNA, the CDR3 is TGTGCCAGCAGTGACGGACTTGGGATGTACTTC.

There are a few counts of this clone. The rearrangement links TRBV15 to TRBJ2-6, with a possible D match to TRBD1 (5 bases). The germline gives CDR1 LNHNV, CDR2 YYDKDF (reference sequence). This CDR3 is 15 amino acids long. Deletions cut 4 bases from V and 0 bases from J, with 7 bases between. CDR3 loop: CATSKDSSGANVLTF. In nucleotides, the CDR3 is TGTGCCACCAGCAAAGACAGCTCTGGGGCCAACGTCCTGACTTTC.

This chain uses TRBV14 with TRBJ2-2; tentative D call: TRBD1 (5 bases). The germline CDR1 and CDR2 sequences are SGHDN and FVKESK. V lost 4 bases and J 6 bases, leaving 9 bases between the germline ends. The CDR3 loop spans 13 amino acids. CDR3 nucleotide sequence: TGTGCCAGCAGCCCCTTGGGGCCCGGGGAGCTGTTTTTT. Translating it yields CASSPLGPGELFF.

The CDR3 coding sequence is TGCGCCAGCAGCTTGTCAGGGGTCGGCACAGATACGCAGTATTTT. Residues: CASSLSGVGTDTQYF. The rearrangement joins TRBV5-1 to TRBJ2-3; a possible D gene is TRBD1 (6 bases). This CDR3 is 15 amino acids long. Germline loops: CDR1 SGHRS, CDR2 YFSETQ. V was clipped by 1 base and J by 1 base, with 10 bases between them.

The chain links TRBV10-3 to TRBJ1-2; TRBD1 matches 7 bases. Germline V gives CDR1 ENHRY, CDR2 SYGVKD. Unmatched junction bases numbered 3, after V lost 6 bases and J lost 2 bases. This CDR3 contains 13 residues. The CDR3 protein is CAISSDRNYGYTF. The DNA of the CDR3 is TGTGCCATCAGCTCGGACAGGAACTATGGCTACACCTTC.

V gene TRBV5-6 combines with J gene TRBJ1-5, with D tentatively TRBD1 (6 bases). From germline, CDR1 is SGHDT and CDR2 YYEEEE. V lost 6 bases to trimming and J lost 4 bases, with 14 bases between them. The CDR3 consists of 14 residues. The DNA of the CDR3 is TGTGCCAGCACCTGGGCAGGGGCTAATCAGCCCCAGCATTTT. Translation gives CASTWAGANQPQHF.

This rearrangement joins TRBV30 to TRBJ2-1; tentatively, D is TRBD2 (7 bases). The V and J ends lost 5 bases and 7 bases respectively, with 18 bases between them. The germline CDR1 and CDR2 sequences are GTSNPN and SVGIG (reference sequence). The CDR3 sequence is 14 residues long. This CDR3 reads CAWGRGTIVNEQFF. CDR3 nucleotides: TGTGCCTGGGGAAGGGGGACTATCGTTAATGAGCAGTTCTTC.

The chain is built from TRBV18 and TRBJ2-3; D unresolved. This CDR3 is built from 13 residues. The germline CDR1 and CDR2 sequences are KGHSH and LQKENI. Trimming took 4 bases from V and 0 from J, leaving 5 bases between them. The CDR3 DNA reads as TGTGCCAGCTCACGGGCTAGCACAGATACGCAGTATTTT. Protein sequence: CASSRASTDTQYF.

CDR3 DNA: TGTGCCAGCAGCCACCTTCCGGGACTAGCGGGAGTTAGGTCCTACAATGAGCAGTTCTTC. Protein: CASSHLPGLAGVRSYNEQFF. The chain carries TRBV7-3 and TRBJ2-1, with 14 bases that match TRBD2. Trimming cost V 5 bases and J 1 base; bases outside gene matches: 13. CDR1 SGHTA and CDR2 FQGTGA come from the germline V gene. The CDR3 totals 20 residues. The whole variable domain, remainder taken from reference TRBV7-3 and TRBJ2-1, is GAGVSQTPSNKVTEKGKYVELRCDPISGHTALYWYRQSLGQGPEFLIYFQGTGAADDSGLPNDRFFAVRPEGSVSTLKIQRTERGDSAVYLCASSHLPGLAGVRSYNEQFFGPGTRLTVL.

The rearrangement joins TRBV19 to TRBJ1-1, with 7 positions matching TRBD1. Per the germline V gene, CDR1 is LNHDA and CDR2 is SQIVND (reference sequence). Unmatched junction bases numbered 1, after V lost 5 bases and J lost 1 base. The CDR3 runs to 13 residues. CDR3 sequence: CASSRTGNTEAFF. Written as DNA, the CDR3 is TGTGCCAGTAGTCGGACAGGGAACACTGAAGCTTTCTTT.

The chain has TRBV7-9 and TRBJ1-4; D uncertain. The V gene's germline CDR1 is SEHNR and CDR2 FQNEAQ (reference sequence). This CDR3 region has 14 residues. V shed 4 bases and J shed 2 bases, with 8 bases lying between them. The CDR3 DNA sequence: TGTGCCAGCAGCTGGCCAGATACTAATGAAAAACTGTTTTTT. It translates to CASSWPDTNEKLFF. The variable domain in full, with the rest retrieved from reference TRBV7-9 and TRBJ1-4, is DTGVSQNPRHKITKRGQNVTFRCDPISEHNRLYWYRQTLGQGPEFLTYFQNEAQLEKSRLLSDRFSAERPKGSFSTLEIQRTEQGDSAMYLCASSWPDTNEKLFFGSGTQLSVL.

This chain connects TRBV6-5 to TRBJ2-1; the D gene is possibly TRBD1 (5 bases). The germline gives CDR1 MNHEY, CDR2 SVGAGI. The V end lost 6 bases, the J end lost 9 bases, and 9 bases lay between the germline ends. This CDR3 comprises 11 residues. CDR3 amino acids: CASSSRAEQFF. DNA of the CDR3: TGTGCCAGCAGCTCCAGGGCTGAGCAGTTCTTC.